The 21 T cell receptor beta chains below were found in one sample sequenced in a study of early T cells in non-severe SARS-CoV-2 infection. One entry per CDR3 protein, called by TCRdb with MiXCR from the 5' RACE reads. The top ten clones hold 1.2% to 1.5% of a sample with tens of thousands of distinct CDR3 sequences, roughly 15% of them seen once. The sample was whole blood. These receptors were obtained from an adult who was a healthcare worker with PCR-confirmed SARS-CoV-2 infection or an uninfected control (not recorded which).

The chain is built from TRBV6-2 or TRBV6-3 and TRBJ2-3; D gene unclear. The CDR3 runs to 17 residues. Per the germline V gene, CDR1 is MNHEY and CDR2 is SVGEGT. V was cut by 3 bases and J by 0 bases, with 16 bases left in between. CDR3 in DNA: TGTGCCAGCAGTTATTCATTCTCGGACCGGAGCACAGATACGCAGTATTTT. The encoded protein is CASSYSFSDRSTDTQYF.

J is TRBJ2-7 and V is TRBV10-2; D remains ambiguous. Germline V gene lookup returns CDR1 WSHSY and CDR2 SAAADI. The CDR3 sequence is 11 residues long. V lost 10 bases and J 1 base, leaving 8 bases between the germline ends. CDR3 bases: TGCGCCACTTCGGTATCCTACGAGCAGTACTTC. The encoded protein is CATSVSYEQYF.

This clonotype has a count of ten or more. This chain joins TRBV4-3 and TRBJ2-5, with D maybe TRBD2 (5 bases). The V gene's germline CDR1 is LGHNA and CDR2 YSLEER. Deletions cut 0 bases from V and 7 bases from J, with 18 bases between. The CDR3 has 16 residues. CDR3 sequence reads: CASSQDMWGRAGTQYF. DNA for the CDR3: TGCGCCAGCAGCCAAGACATGTGGGGTAGGGCGGGGACCCAGTACTTC.

J is TRBJ2-7 and V is TRBV7-2; 8 bases match TRBD2. V was clipped by 1 base and J by 7 bases; unmatched bases: 9. The CDR3 is 15 amino acids. Germline CDR1 reads SGHTA; CDR2 reads FQGNSA. The CDR3 reads CASSLVPGGPREQYF. The DNA of the CDR3 is TGTGCCAGCAGCTTAGTCCCGGGGGGGCCTCGGGAGCAGTACTTC. The complete variable domain, with remaining parts taken from reference TRBV7-2 and TRBJ2-7, reads GAGVSQSPSNKVTEKGKDVELRCDPISGHTALYWYRQSLGQGLEFLIYFQGNSAPDKSGLPSDRFSAERTGGSVSTLTIQRTQQEDSAVYLCASSLVPGGPREQYFGPGTRLTVT.

The V and J genes are TRBV29-1 and TRBJ2-1, with D possibly matching TRBD1 (6 bases). Trimming removed 7 bases at V and 3 bases at J, with 10 bases between. Germline values: CDR1 SQVTM, CDR2 ANQGSEA. The CDR3 is made up of 12 amino acids. CDR3 residues: CSAQGFYNEQFF. The CDR3 DNA sequence: TGCAGCGCACAGGGATTCTACAATGAGCAGTTCTTC.

Notes on this clonotype: Relative to the germline gene, one junction end is altered; a read error may explain this. CDR3 nucleotides: TGTGCCAGCAGCCTAGCCGGGACAGGGGTATCACCCCTCCACTTT. Its translation: CASSLAGTGVSPLHF. V is TRBV7-2 and J is TRBJ1-6; the match to TRBD1 covers 10 bases. Germline V CDR1 and CDR2: SGHTA, FQGNSA. The CDR3 runs 15 residues.

Ten or more counts support this clonotype. The CDR3 nucleotides are TGTGCCAGCAGCTCTCCTACAGGGGGCAGTTCTCTTCCCCAGCATTTT. This sequence encodes CASSSPTGGSSLPQHF. V and J are TRBV5-8 and TRBJ1-5, with 9 bases identical to TRBD1. Trimming cost V 3 bases and J 10 bases; bases outside gene matches: 14. Germline-derived CDR1 and CDR2 are SGHTS and YDEGEE. CDR3 length: 16 amino acids. The complete variable domain, with remaining parts taken from reference TRBV5-8 and TRBJ1-5, reads EAGVTQSPTHLIKTRGQQATLRCSPISGHTSVYWYQQALGLGLQFLLWYDEGEERNRGNFPPRFSGRQFPNYSSELNVNALELEDSALYLCASSSPTGGSSLPQHFGDGTRLSIL.

This clonotype occurred many times. Written as DNA, the CDR3 is TGTGCCATCAGTGGAGGGAACACAGATACGCAGTATTTT. It is translated as CAISGGNTDTQYF. The chain couples TRBV10-3 to TRBJ2-3; D might be TRBD2 (5 bases). V was cut by 4 bases and J by 2 bases, with 7 bases left in between. The CDR3 consists of 13 residues. The germline gives CDR1 ENHRY, CDR2 SYGVKD.

This clonotype came up many times. The chain couples TRBV2 to TRBJ2-1; the D gene is possibly TRBD1 (5 bases). CDR1 and CDR2 (germline): SNHLY, FYNNEI. The V end was cut by 9 bases, the J end by 2 bases, with 11 bases between. CDR3 length: 13 amino acids. CDR3 region: CARQEMAYNEQFF. CDR3 DNA: TGTGCCAGACAGGAGATGGCCTACAATGAGCAGTTCTTC. The variable domain in full, completed from reference TRBV2 and TRBJ2-1, reads EPEVTQTPSHQVTQMGQEVILRCVPISNHLYFYWYRQILGQKVEFLVSFYNNEISEKSEIFDDQFSVERPDGSNFTLKIRSTKLEDSAMYFCARQEMAYNEQFFGPGTRLTVL.

The chain uses TRBV7-2 and TRBJ2-5; 9 bases are shared with TRBD2. CDR3 length equals 15 residues. Trimming removed 4 bases from V and 3 bases from J; junction bases left unmatched: 6. Germline assignment: CDR1 SGHTA and CDR2 FQGNSA. CDR3 protein: CASSSPGGGEETQYF. CDR3 coding DNA: TGTGCCAGCAGCTCCCCCGGCGGGGGGGAAGAGACCCAGTACTTC.

This clonotype has a handful of counts. The V gene is TRBV27, the J gene TRBJ2-3; no firm D call. Trimming took 1 base from V and 5 from J, leaving 10 bases between them. From germline, CDR1 is MNHEY and CDR2 SMNVEV (reference sequence). This CDR3 has 14 residues. The DNA for the CDR3 is TGTGCCAGCAGTTTATACACTAATGAAGATACGCAGTATTTT. Its protein is CASSLYTNEDTQYF.

The chain has TRBV7-9 and TRBJ2-7; TRBD1 aligns across 9 bases. This CDR3 is built from 14 residues. The germline V gene has CDR1 SEHNR and CDR2 FQNEAQ (reference sequence). Trimming removed 3 bases from V and 3 bases from J; junction bases left unmatched: 3. DNA of the CDR3: TGTGCCAGCAGCTTCGACAGGGGGTTCTACGAGCAGTACTTC. This gives the protein CASSFDRGFYEQYF.

This clonotype was detected many times. The V gene is TRBV10-2, the J gene TRBJ2-3; D unclear. Between the trimmed V and J ends, which lost 0 bases and 7 bases, there was a span of 2 bases. CDR1 is WSHSY, CDR2 SAAADI, per germline. The CDR3 covers 11 residues. CDR3: CASSESNTQYF. CDR3 nucleotides: TGCGCCAGCAGTGAGTCGAATACGCAGTATTTT.

This clonotype was observed a handful of times. CDR3 in amino acids: CSGAGGRGQETQYF. The CDR3 DNA is TGCAGCGGAGCGGGGGGCCGGGGTCAAGAGACCCAGTACTTC. The chain recombines TRBV29-1 with TRBJ2-5; 9 nucleotides match TRBD2. After removal of 7 bases from V and 2 bases from J, the junction contained 8 bases not matched to a gene. The CDR3 length is 14 residues. Germline CDR1 and CDR2: SQVTM and ANQGSEA.

V and J are TRBV13 and TRBJ1-5; possible D gene TRBD1, 5 bases. From germline, CDR1 is PRHDT and CDR2 FYEKMQ (reference sequence). This CDR3 is 14 amino acids long. V was cut by 2 bases and J by 5 bases, with 10 bases left in between. CDR3 DNA: TGTGCCAGCAGCTTACAGGGAAAGGATCAGCCCCAGCATTTT. This encodes CASSLQGKDQPQHF.

The rearrangement links TRBV7-3 to TRBJ2-1; 12 nucleotides line up with TRBD2. The J segment lost 5 bases and the V segment lost 5 bases, leaving 4 bases of the junction unmatched. Germline V gene data show CDR1 as SGHTA and CDR2 as FQGTGA. The CDR3 extends over 15 amino acids. In DNA, the CDR3 is TGTGCCAGCAGCCGGACTAGCGGGGCCGACAATGAGCAGTTCTTC. Protein sequence: CASSRTSGADNEQFF.

The chain links TRBV19 to TRBJ2-1; D tentatively reads TRBD1 or TRBD2 (6 bases each). The V gene lost 5 bases and the J gene lost 7 bases, with 21 bases spanning the gap. This CDR3 has 16 residues. CDR1 is LNHDA, CDR2 SQIVND, per germline (reference sequence). The CDR3 DNA sequence: TGTGCCAGTAGTTGGGCCGGGGGCTCTTTGAAGAATGAGCAGTTCTTC. The encoded protein is CASSWAGGSLKNEQFF. Drawing the rest from reference TRBV19 and TRBJ2-1, the complete variable domain is DGGITQSPKYLFRKEGQNVTLSCEQNLNHDAMYWYRQDPGQGLRLIYYSQIVNDFQKGDIAEGYSVSREKKESFPLTVTSAQKNPTAFYLCASSWAGGSLKNEQFFGPGTRLTVL.

This clonotype showed up just a few times. The chain recombines TRBV6-2 or TRBV6-3 with TRBJ1-5, with TRBD1 matching 9 bases. Germline CDR1 and CDR2: MNHEY and SVGEGT. Trimming took 4 bases from V and 4 from J; bases not matched to a gene: 5. This CDR3 comprises 15 residues. The chain's CDR3 is CASSFPGQGNQPQHF. CDR3 in DNA: TGTGCCAGCAGTTTCCCGGGACAGGGAAATCAGCCCCAGCATTTT.

This clonotype appeared a few times. The chain links TRBV9 to TRBJ2-3; 7 nucleotides agree with TRBD1. The CDR3 consists of 16 residues. Trimming cost V 2 bases and J 4 bases; bases outside gene matches: 10. CDR1 SGDLS and CDR2 YYNGEE come from the germline V gene. The CDR3 DNA reads TGTGCCAGCAGCGTGTACGAGGGGGCGCGGGCAGATACGCAGTATTTT. This encodes CASSVYEGARADTQYF.

This clonotype was seen many times. The chain links TRBV7-2 to TRBJ2-1, with TRBD2 as a possible D gene (5 bases). The CDR3 runs to 15 residues. The V end was cut by 1 base, the J end by 10 bases, with 17 bases between. From germline, CDR1 is SGHTA and CDR2 FQGNSA. CDR3 region: CASSLDGRTGYEQFF. The CDR3 nucleotides read TGTGCCAGCAGCTTAGATGGCCGGACTGGGTACGAGCAGTTCTTC.

CDR3 nucleotides: TGTGCCAGCAGCTCCGGATCAAAATACGAGCAGTACTTC. Protein sequence: CASSSGSKYEQYF. This chain joins TRBV6-6 and TRBJ2-7; D not certain. The V end was cut by 6 bases, the J end by 4 bases, with 13 bases between. The CDR3 spans 13 residues. Germline V gene sequence: CDR1 MNHNY, CDR2 SVGAGI (reference sequence).